The 31 T cell receptor beta chains below all came from one sample that was sequenced in a study of T cell responses to AZD1222 COVID-19 vaccine. Here immunoSEQ multiplex PCR was the method, and the copy in TCRdb shows in-frame clones only, minus some. The sample has approximately 43,000 clones, 88% seen once. Specimen: peripheral blood, collected 28 days after the second AZD1222 dose. Every receptor here comes from an adult who received the AZD1222 COVID-19 vaccine.

This clone occurred a few times. This chain connects TRBV2 to TRBJ1-2, with a tentative D call TRBD1 (5 bases). Germline CDR1 is SNHLY and CDR2 is FYNNEI. This CDR3 contains 13 residues. Trimming cost V 1 base and J 8 bases, with 11 bases left between them. CDR3 loop: CASSEVNGGGYTF. In nucleotides, the CDR3 is TGTGCCAGCAGTGAAGTTAACGGGGGAGGCTACACCTTC.

The chain employs TRBV3-1 (or the pseudogene TRBV3-2) and TRBJ2-7; possible D gene TRBD2, 7 bases. Germline V gene data show CDR1 as LGHDT and CDR2 as YNNKEL (reference sequence). CDR3 length equals 16 residues. With 4 bases removed from V and 5 bases from J, the gap between germline ends came to 21 bases. For the CDR3, the DNA is TGTGCCAGCAGCCGTGAAGGGGGAGGGACCCCCGACGAGCAGTACTTC. Encoded protein: CASSREGGGTPDEQYF.

This chain uses TRBV6-5 with TRBJ1-1; 8 positions match TRBD1. The CDR3 extends over 14 amino acids. In germline, CDR1 is MNHEY, CDR2 SVGAGI. J was trimmed by 6 bases and V by 5 bases; bases with no gene match: 8. The CDR3 DNA reads as TGTGCCAGCAGTAAAACAGGGGGTTGGGCTGAAGCTTTCTTT. It yields the protein CASSKTGGWAEAFF.

The chain joins TRBV29-1 to TRBJ2-1; 10 bases map to TRBD1. The junction had 14 bases not matched to a gene; V was cut back by 3 bases and J by 9 bases. The CDR3 is 16 residues long. Germline V CDR1 and CDR2: SQVTM, ANQGSEA. The DNA of the CDR3 is TGCAGCGTTGATCCCCTTTATGACAGGGGGCTAAGTGAGCAGTTCTTC. It codes for CSVDPLYDRGLSEQFF.

The chain links TRBV6-5 to TRBJ2-7, with D maybe TRBD1 (6 bases). Germline V gene sequence: CDR1 MNHEY, CDR2 SVGAGI. The V end was cut by 2 bases, the J end by 6 bases, with 17 bases between. CDR3 size: 15 residues. The CDR3 protein is CASSYQPGEPSEQYF. The CDR3 DNA sequence: TGTGCCAGCAGTTACCAGCCAGGGGAACCCTCCGAGCAGTACTTC.

The chain uses TRBV6-2 or TRBV6-3 and TRBJ2-2, with 10 nucleotides matching TRBD1. Germline lookup yields CDR1 MNHEY and CDR2 SVGEGT. Losses at the gene ends were 5 bases for V and 3 bases for J; bases not matched to a gene: 3. The CDR3 spans 15 residues. This CDR3 reads CASSQDRGYTGELFF. CDR3 bases: TGTGCCAGCAGTCAGGACAGGGGGTACACCGGGGAGCTGTTTTTT.

V and J are TRBV6-5 and TRBJ1-4; D not certain. V was trimmed by 2 bases and J by 0 bases, leaving 10 bases between them. The CDR3 extends over 16 amino acids. The V gene's germline CDR1 is MNHEY and CDR2 SVGAGI. The CDR3 region is CASSYDTYATNEKLFF. In nucleotides, the CDR3 is TGTGCCAGCAGTTACGACACCTATGCAACTAATGAAAAACTGTTTTTT.

The chain links TRBV6-5 to TRBJ1-6; 7 bases map to TRBD1. The CDR3 length is 15 residues. The germline CDR1 and CDR2 sequences are MNHEY and SVGAGI. The V and J ends lost 5 bases and 5 bases, in that order; junction bases with no gene match: 6. CDR3 residues: CASSLRGLDNSPLHF. CDR3 coding DNA: TGTGCCAGCAGTCTAAGGGGGCTGGATAATTCACCCCTCCACTTT.

The chain combines TRBV3-1 (or the pseudogene TRBV3-2) with TRBJ1-3; D is undetermined. Trimming cost V 2 bases and J 13 bases, with 15 bases left between them. Germline assignment: CDR1 LGHDT and CDR2 YNNKEL (reference sequence). CDR3 size: 13 residues. CDR3 DNA sequence: TGTGCCAGCAGCCAAAGGCCTGGGGATATGATATATTTT. It translates to CASSQRPGDMIYF.

This clone was detected only once. The chain is built from TRBV3-1 (or the pseudogene TRBV3-2) and TRBJ1-6; TRBD1 aligns across 10 bases. Germline CDR1 LGHDT, CDR2 YNNKEL (reference sequence). The junction had 9 bases not matched to a gene; V was cut back by 4 bases and J by 9 bases. The CDR3 is made up of 16 amino acids. This CDR3 reads CASSPRQGASFSPLHF. CDR3 nucleotides: TGTGCCAGCAGCCCGAGACAGGGGGCGAGTTTTTCACCCCTCCACTTT.

This clone has a single count. This rearrangement joins TRBV7-6 to TRBJ2-2, with a possible D match to TRBD1 (5 bases). CDR1 is SGHVS and CDR2 is FNYEAQ in the germline V gene. The CDR3 loop spans 17 amino acids. With 1 base removed from V and 4 bases from J, the gap between germline ends came to 16 bases. CDR3 bases: TGTGCCAGCAGCTTAGACGTACGACAGAGTTTCACCGGGGAGCTGTTTTTT. Translating it yields CASSLDVRQSFTGELFF.

This clone was seen only a few times. J is TRBJ2-2 and V is TRBV7-2; possibly TRBD2 for D (6 bases). This CDR3 is 17 amino acids long. The V gene's germline CDR1 is SGHTA and CDR2 FQGNSA. Trimming left V 3 bases short and J 2 bases short, with 16 bases between. CDR3 protein: CASSFLGSGFNTGELFF. CDR3 nucleotide sequence: TGTGCCAGCAGCTTTTTAGGTAGCGGTTTTAACACCGGGGAGCTGTTTTTT. The full variable domain, with the rest looked up from reference TRBV7-2 and TRBJ2-2, is GAGVSQSPSNKVTEKGKDVELRCDPISGHTALYWYRQSLGQGLEFLIYFQGNSAPDKSGLPSDRFSAERTGGSVSTLTIQRTQQEDSAVYLCASSFLGSGFNTGELFFGEGSRLTVL.

The chain combines TRBV18 with TRBJ2-4, with D uncertain. The CDR3 is 18 residues long. V lost 1 base, J lost 0 bases, and 16 bases lay in between. CDR1 KGHSH and CDR2 LQKENI come from the germline V gene. CDR3 DNA: TGTGCCAGCTCACCACTGGGCGACCCACTGCTAGCCAAAAACATTCAGTACTTC. It translates to CASSPLGDPLLAKNIQYF.

CDR3 protein: CASSQGGTATEAFF. CDR3 bases: TGCGCCAGCAGCCAAGGTGGGACAGCGACTGAAGCTTTCTTT. The chain employs TRBV4-3 and TRBJ1-1; 7 positions match TRBD1. Trimming removed 1 base from V and 5 bases from J; junction bases left unmatched: 4. Per germline, CDR1 LGHNA and CDR2 YSLEER. The CDR3 has 14 residues.

This clone was seen once. As DNA, the CDR3 is TGTGCCAGCATACTTGACAGGGGTTCGGCCGGGGAGCTGTTTTTT. This translates into CASILDRGSAGELFF. This chain joins TRBV6-5 and TRBJ2-2; 8 nucleotides line up with TRBD1. The V and J ends lost 7 bases and 6 bases, in that order; junction bases with no gene match: 10. This CDR3 region has 15 residues. Germline V gene data show CDR1 as MNHEY and CDR2 as SVGAGI.

The rearrangement joins TRBV5-1 to TRBJ2-1, with D maybe TRBD1 (6 bases). Per germline, CDR1 SGHRS and CDR2 YFSETQ. CDR3 length: 13 residues. V lost 7 bases and J lost 7, with 15 bases in between. CDR3 sequence (DNA): TGCGCCAGCTCCCAGGACAGAAGGAATGAGCAGTTCTTC. Translation gives CASSQDRRNEQFF.

The rearrangement links TRBV7-9 to TRBJ2-5; D gene uncertain. This CDR3 spans 12 amino acids. V gave up 7 bases and J gave up 5 bases, with 11 bases separating them. CDR1 is SEHNR and CDR2 is FQNEAQ in the germline V gene (reference sequence). DNA for the CDR3: TGTGCCAGCAATCCGTCTCTGGAGACCCAGTACTTC. Translated: CASNPSLETQYF.

V and J are TRBV7-2 and TRBJ1-5; the D gene is possibly TRBD1 (6 bases). V lost 0 bases and J 3 bases, leaving 9 bases between the germline ends. CDR1 is SGHTA and CDR2 is FQGNSA in the germline V gene. This CDR3 region has 15 residues. The CDR3 DNA sequence: TGTGCCAGCAGCTTAGCCCAGGGGTTCAATCAGCCCCAGCATTTT. It translates to CASSLAQGFNQPQHF.

The chain recombines TRBV2 with TRBJ2-4; D is ambiguous. Germline CDR1 is SNHLY and CDR2 is FYNNEI. V gave up 1 base and J gave up 3 bases, with 10 bases separating them. This CDR3 has 15 residues. Written as DNA, the CDR3 is TGTGCCAGCAGTGAAGGGCCGGTAGACAAAAACATTCAGTACTTC. Translating it yields CASSEGPVDKNIQYF.

As DNA, the CDR3 is TGTGCCAGCAGTTTCGGGACAGGGGGCATGGGAAAACTGTTTTTT. It is translated as CASSFGTGGMGKLFF. V is TRBV27 and J is TRBJ1-4; 12 nucleotides line up with TRBD1. CDR3 length: 15 residues. Germline V gives CDR1 MNHEY, CDR2 SMNVEV (reference sequence). With V trimmed by 3 bases and J by 10 bases, 6 bases remained unmatched.

This clone was observed a single time. This chain connects TRBV19 to TRBJ2-4; D ambiguous. The CDR3 spans 17 residues. Germline-derived CDR1 and CDR2 are LNHDA and SQIVND (reference sequence). V was pared by 1 base and J by 0 bases, with 13 bases between. The CDR3 reads CASSIGGSQTAKNIQYF. CDR3 nucleotide sequence: TGTGCCAGTAGTATAGGAGGATCACAAACAGCCAAAAACATTCAGTACTTC.

The V and J genes are TRBV12-5 and TRBJ2-7; tentatively, D is TRBD1 or TRBD2 (5 bases each). Looked up from germline, CDR1 is LGHNT and CDR2 is FRNRAP. The CDR3 consists of 12 residues. The V end lost 1 base, the J end lost 6 bases, and 7 bases lay between the germline ends. The CDR3 sequence: CASGLERGEQYF. Written as DNA, the CDR3 is TGTGCTAGTGGTTTGGAGAGGGGCGAGCAGTACTTC.

V is TRBV6-6 and J is TRBJ1-2, with D hard to call. Trimming pared 3 bases from V and 0 bases from J, leaving 8 bases between. The CDR3 has 14 residues. The germline gives CDR1 MNHNY, CDR2 SVGAGI (reference sequence). CDR3 DNA sequence: TGTGCCAGCAGTTATTCGGTTTCTAACTATGGCTACACCTTC. This translates into CASSYSVSNYGYTF.

The chain has TRBV18 and TRBJ1-5, with D unresolved. Germline lookup yields CDR1 KGHSH and CDR2 LQKENI. The CDR3 length is 15 residues. Between the trimmed V and J ends, which lost 1 base and 0 bases, there was a span of 7 bases. The CDR3 DNA sequence: TGTGCCAGCTCACCACGAGTGGATAGCAATCAGCCCCAGCATTTT. Its translation is CASSPRVDSNQPQHF.

This chain links TRBV2 with TRBJ2-7, with 7 bases that match TRBD1. There are 13 residues in the CDR3. V lost 4 bases, J lost 5 bases, and 5 bases stayed unmatched. Germline V gives CDR1 SNHLY, CDR2 FYNNEI. This CDR3 is CASSGQGGHEQYF. The CDR3 bases are TGTGCCAGCAGTGGACAGGGTGGGCACGAGCAGTACTTC. Combining the CDR3 with reference TRBV2 and TRBJ2-7 gives the whole variable domain EPEVTQTPSHQVTQMGQEVILRCVPISNHLYFYWYRQILGQKVEFLVSFYNNEISEKSEIFDDQFSVERPDGSNFTLKIRSTKLEDSAMYFCASSGQGGHEQYFGPGTRLTVT.

The chain uses TRBV30 and TRBJ2-3; D gene ambiguous. The CDR3 spans 11 residues. CDR1 and CDR2 (germline): GTSNPN, SVGIG (reference sequence). V was clipped by 5 bases and J by 4 bases, with 7 bases between them. The CDR3 coding sequence is TGTGCCTGGGGGGTGGCAGATACGCAGTATTTT. It translates to CAWGVADTQYF.

V and J are TRBV3-1 (or the pseudogene TRBV3-2) and TRBJ1-5; D might be TRBD1 (5 bases). Germline CDR1 LGHDT, CDR2 YNNKEL (reference sequence). Trimming took off 1 base at V and 11 bases at J, with 15 bases between the two ends. The CDR3 runs to 14 residues. CDR3 sequence reads: CASSQGESRAAQHF. The CDR3 DNA reads TGTGCCAGCAGCCAAGGTGAGTCCAGGGCAGCCCAGCATTTT.

This sequence joins TRBV9 and TRBJ2-5; either TRBD1 or TRBD2 may fit D (6 bases each). V lost 3 bases and J 5 bases, leaving 20 bases between the germline ends. The germline V gene has CDR1 SGDLS and CDR2 YYNGEE. The CDR3 totals 16 residues. CDR3: CASSATPGADWETQYF. In nucleotides, the CDR3 is TGTGCCAGCAGCGCGACACCGGGGGCAGATTGGGAGACCCAGTACTTC.

CDR3 sequence: CASSRERDSTYEQYF. DNA of the CDR3: TGTGCCAGCAGTAGGGAGCGGGACTCAACCTACGAGCAGTACTTC. The J gene is TRBJ2-7, the V gene TRBV3-1 (or the pseudogene TRBV3-2), with 7 bases lining up with TRBD2. Germline CDR1 LGHDT, CDR2 YNNKEL (reference sequence). CDR3 length: 15 amino acids. Unmatched junction bases numbered 10, after V lost 6 bases and J lost 2 bases.

This chain joins TRBV18 and TRBJ1-5; TRBD1 aligns across 8 bases. Trimming removed 1 base from V and 3 bases from J; junction bases left unmatched: 2. There are 15 residues in the CDR3. From germline, CDR1 is KGHSH and CDR2 LQKENI. CDR3 in amino acids: CASSPRQGANQPQHF. CDR3 bases: TGTGCCAGCTCACCACGGCAGGGGGCCAATCAGCCCCAGCATTTT.

The chain uses TRBV29-1 and TRBJ1-5; D gene uncertain. Per the germline V gene, CDR1 is SQVTM and CDR2 is ANQGSEA. The length of the CDR3 is 17 residues. The V end was cut by 7 bases, the J end by 0 bases, with 22 bases between. The chain's CDR3 is CSAPSAALDYSNQPQHF. CDR3 DNA: TGCAGCGCGCCCTCCGCTGCGCTTGATTATAGCAATCAGCCCCAGCATTTT. The entire variable domain, with the rest obtained from reference TRBV29-1 and TRBJ1-5, is as follows: SAVISQKPSRDICQRGTSLTIQCQVDSQVTMMFWYRQQPGQSLTLIATANQGSEATYESGFVIDKFPISRPNLTFSTLTVSNMSPEDSSIYLCSAPSAALDYSNQPQHFGDGTRLSIL.